Following are 18 T cell receptor beta chains from one sample sequenced in a study of T cell responses to AZD1222 COVID-19 vaccine. Profiled with immunoSEQ multiplex PCR; TCRdb holds only in-frame clones, not every one. Altogether about 110,000 clones are present, approximately 90% being singletons, with the ten largest covering 6.5% to 9.5%. The starting material was peripheral blood, obtained on day 0 of AZD1222 vaccination. The source is an adult in good health.

The chain has TRBV5-1 and TRBJ2-2; the D gene is possibly TRBD1 (6 bases). This CDR3 spans 16 amino acids. CDR1 is SGHRS and CDR2 is YFSETQ in the germline V gene. With 0 bases removed from V and 3 bases from J, the gap between germline ends came to 12 bases. CDR3: CASSLAETGYTGELFF. CDR3 nucleotide sequence: TGCGCCAGCAGCTTGGCCGAGACAGGCTACACCGGGGAGCTGTTTTTT.

CDR3 sequence (DNA): TGTGCCAGCAGCTTGGGGGCTCAGCCCCAGCATTTT. Protein: CASSLGAQPQHF. The V gene is TRBV5-6, the J gene TRBJ1-5, with D hard to call. Germline values: CDR1 SGHDT, CDR2 YYEEEE. The germline V and J ends were trimmed by 0 bases and 6 bases, with 4 bases remaining between them. The CDR3 extends over 12 amino acids.

The chain employs TRBV6-5 and TRBJ1-1; no definite D call. This CDR3 has 14 amino acids. Germline V gene data show CDR1 as MNHEY and CDR2 as SVGAGI. V was trimmed by 8 bases and J by 0 bases, leaving 13 bases between them. CDR3 loop: CASGVGFMNTEAFF. CDR3 nucleotide sequence: TGTGCCAGCGGGGTGGGCTTTATGAACACTGAAGCTTTCTTT.

The CDR3 nucleotides are TGTGCCAGCAGCTTAGTAGCAGGCCAGGTTCGAGCTTTCTTT. Translation gives CASSLVAGQVRAFF. The chain joins TRBV7-2 to TRBJ1-1; D is unresolved. Germline V CDR1 and CDR2: SGHTA, FQGNSA. The ends were cut back, 1 base at V and 10 bases at J, with 16 bases in the middle. CDR3 length equals 14 residues. Looking up the rest from reference TRBV7-2 and TRBJ1-1 gives the full variable domain: GAGVSQSPSNKVTEKGKDVELRCDPISGHTALYWYRQSLGQGLEFLIYFQGNSAPDKSGLPSDRFSAERTGGSVSTLTIQRTQQEDSAVYLCASSLVAGQVRAFFGQGTRLTVV.

The chain carries TRBV5-1 and TRBJ2-3, with D possibly matching TRBD1 (6 bases). The CDR3 contains 15 residues. V lost 1 base and J 3 bases, leaving 12 bases between the germline ends. CDR1 SGHRS and CDR2 YFSETQ come from the germline V gene. This CDR3 reads CASSLTGMATDTQYF. CDR3 nucleotides: TGCGCCAGCAGCTTGACAGGGATGGCGACAGATACGCAGTATTTT.

V is TRBV5-8 and J is TRBJ1-1, with D unclear. Germline CDR1 is SGHTS and CDR2 is YDEGEE. The length of the CDR3 is 12 residues. V lost 3 bases and J lost 0, with 3 bases in between. The CDR3 DNA reads TGTGCCAGCAGCTACCTGAACACTGAAGCTTTCTTT. Protein product: CASSYLNTEAFF.

This chain connects TRBV21-1 to TRBJ1-5. TRBV21-1 is noted as a pseudogene. This CDR3 is built from 13 residues. The chain's CDR3 is CASTKGEDQPQHF. In DNA form, the CDR3 reads TGTGCCAGCACCAAAGGTGAGGATCAGCCCCAGCATTTT.

The chain is built from TRBV30 and TRBJ1-1; 9 bases agree with TRBD1. Trimming at V came to 5 bases and at J to 8 bases, leaving 15 bases not matched to a gene. Germline lookup yields CDR1 GTSNPN and CDR2 SVGIG (reference sequence). The CDR3 sequence is 15 residues long. The CDR3 loop is CAWRSWTGDDSEAFF. In DNA form, the CDR3 reads TGTGCCTGGCGTTCCTGGACAGGGGACGATTCGGAAGCTTTCTTT.

V and J are TRBV5-1 and TRBJ2-1, with 8 bases matching TRBD1. CDR3 size: 15 residues. The V segment lost 0 bases and the J segment 5 bases; nucleotides outside the gene matches: 4. CDR1 is SGHRS and CDR2 is YFSETQ in the germline V gene. CDR3 in DNA: TGCGCCAGCAGCTTGGGAGGACAGGGCAACAATGAGCAGTTCTTC. Amino acid sequence: CASSLGGQGNNEQFF.

This chain links TRBV5-1 with TRBJ2-7; weak D call: TRBD2 (5 bases). Germline values: CDR1 SGHRS, CDR2 YFSETQ. V was shortened by 0 bases and J by 1 base, with 11 bases between the two germline ends. This CDR3 comprises 15 residues. The CDR3 bases are TGCGCCAGCAGCTTGGCACCGGGATTTTCCTACGAGCAGTACTTC. It specifies CASSLAPGFSYEQYF.

The chain is built from TRBV15 and TRBJ1-2, with TRBD1 matching 8 bases. Germline CDR1 is LNHNV and CDR2 is YYDKDF (reference sequence). Trimming at V came to 4 bases and at J to 5 bases, leaving 6 bases not matched to a gene. This CDR3 is 14 amino acids long. The CDR3 loop is CATSKNRGGYGYTF. The CDR3 DNA sequence: TGTGCCACCAGCAAAAACAGGGGGGGATATGGCTACACCTTC.

This clone was seen only once. V gene TRBV5-4 combines with J gene TRBJ2-7; 7 bases fit TRBD1. Unmatched junction bases numbered 5, after V lost 2 bases and J lost 3 bases. Germline V gene sequence: CDR1 SGHNT, CDR2 YYREEE (reference sequence). The CDR3 is made up of 14 amino acids. The CDR3 bases are TGTGCCAGCAGCTTTTCCTCAGGGGGCTACGAGCAGTACTTC. As protein: CASSFSSGGYEQYF.

The gene calls are TRBV5-1 and TRBJ1-2; weak D call: TRBD1 (6 bases). Germline-derived CDR1 and CDR2 are SGHRS and YFSETQ. This CDR3 comprises 13 residues. The germline V and J ends were trimmed by 1 base and 8 bases, with 12 bases remaining between them. This CDR3 is CASSLFNREGYTF. The CDR3 DNA follows: TGCGCCAGCAGCTTGTTCAACAGGGAGGGCTACACCTTC.

The chain uses TRBV7-2 and TRBJ1-2, with D uncertain. The CDR3 length is 14 residues. V lost 8 bases and J lost 5, with 18 bases in between. Germline V gives CDR1 SGHTA, CDR2 FQGNSA. CDR3 sequence reads: CASDPGRDHYGYTF. In nucleotides, the CDR3 is TGTGCCAGCGACCCCGGGAGGGATCATTATGGCTACACCTTC. The full variable domain, completed using reference TRBV7-2 and TRBJ1-2, is GAGVSQSPSNKVTEKGKDVELRCDPISGHTALYWYRQSLGQGLEFLIYFQGNSAPDKSGLPSDRFSAERTGGSVSTLTIQRTQQEDSAVYLCASDPGRDHYGYTFGSGTRLTVV.

This clone was observed once. The CDR3 sequence is CASSPGLAAGELFF. The CDR3 DNA sequence: TGTGCCAGCAGCCCGGGACTAGCGGCCGGGGAGCTGTTTTTT. The V and J genes are TRBV28 and TRBJ2-2, with 11 bases matching TRBD2. CDR1 is MDHEN and CDR2 is SYDVKM in the germline V gene. V was pared by 6 bases and J by 6 bases, with 3 bases of the junction left unmatched. This CDR3 region has 14 residues. Drawing the rest from reference TRBV28 and TRBJ2-2, the complete variable domain is DVKVTQSSRYLVKRTGEKVFLECVQDMDHENMFWYRQDPGLGLRLIYFSYDVKMKEKGDIPEGYSVSREKKERFSLILESASTNQTSMYLCASSPGLAAGELFFGEGSRLTVL.

On this clone: The germline gene is not matched at one end of the junction; a read error may be the cause. V gene TRBV10-1 combines with J gene TRBJ1-1; no definite D call. CDR1 is WNHNN and CDR2 is SYGVQD in the germline V gene (reference sequence). This CDR3 spans 13 amino acids. CDR3 sequence: CASSESGNPEAFF. The CDR3, as DNA: TGCGCCAGCAGTGAGTCTGGGAACCCTGAAGCTTTCTTT.

This clone was picked up one time. This chain uses TRBV12-3 or TRBV12-4 with TRBJ1-5, with no clear D. V was shortened by 6 bases and J by 4 bases, with 10 bases between the two germline ends. This CDR3 is built from 13 residues. The CDR3 nucleotides are TGTGCCAGCAGGGACGGTTGGAATCAGCCCCAGCATTTT. Translation: CASRDGWNQPQHF.

The chain employs TRBV7-8 and TRBJ2-1; perhaps TRBD2 as D (5 bases). This CDR3 region has 13 residues. CDR1 and CDR2 from the germline V gene are SGHVS and FQNEAQ. V dropped 6 bases and J dropped 12 bases, with 18 bases sitting between them. The CDR3, as DNA: TGTGCCAGCAGGGAGCGAGACGGGGAAGTGCAGTTCTTC. Translation: CASRERDGEVQFF.